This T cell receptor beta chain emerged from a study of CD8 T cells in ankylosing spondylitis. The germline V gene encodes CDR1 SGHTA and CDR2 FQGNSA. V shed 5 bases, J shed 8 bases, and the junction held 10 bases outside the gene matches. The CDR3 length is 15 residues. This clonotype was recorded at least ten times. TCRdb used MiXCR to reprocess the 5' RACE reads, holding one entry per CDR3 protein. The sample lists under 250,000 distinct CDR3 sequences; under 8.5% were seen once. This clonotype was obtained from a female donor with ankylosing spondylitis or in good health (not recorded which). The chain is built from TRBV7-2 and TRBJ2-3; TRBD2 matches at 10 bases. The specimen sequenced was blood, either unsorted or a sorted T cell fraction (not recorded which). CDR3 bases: TGTGCCAGCAGCCAAGAGGCTAGCGGGAGTCTTACGCAGTATTTT. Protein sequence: CASSQEASGSLTQYF.